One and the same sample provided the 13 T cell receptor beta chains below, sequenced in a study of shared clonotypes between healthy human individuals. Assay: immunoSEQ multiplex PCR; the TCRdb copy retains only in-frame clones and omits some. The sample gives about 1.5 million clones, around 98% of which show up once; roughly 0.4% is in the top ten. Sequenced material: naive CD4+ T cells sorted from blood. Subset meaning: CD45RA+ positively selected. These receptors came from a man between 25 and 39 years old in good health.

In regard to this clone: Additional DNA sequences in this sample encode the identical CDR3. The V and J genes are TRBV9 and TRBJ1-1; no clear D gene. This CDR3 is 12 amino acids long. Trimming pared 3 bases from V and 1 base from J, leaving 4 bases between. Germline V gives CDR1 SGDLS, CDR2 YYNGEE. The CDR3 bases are TGTGCCAGCAGCGGCCCGAACACTGAAGCTTTCTTT. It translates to CASSGPNTEAFF.

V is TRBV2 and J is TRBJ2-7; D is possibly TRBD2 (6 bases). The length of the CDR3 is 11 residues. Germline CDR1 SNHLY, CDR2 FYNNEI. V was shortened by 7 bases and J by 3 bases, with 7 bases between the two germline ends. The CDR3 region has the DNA TGTGCCAGCATGGGGGGCTACGAGCAGTACTTC. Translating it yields CASMGGYEQYF.

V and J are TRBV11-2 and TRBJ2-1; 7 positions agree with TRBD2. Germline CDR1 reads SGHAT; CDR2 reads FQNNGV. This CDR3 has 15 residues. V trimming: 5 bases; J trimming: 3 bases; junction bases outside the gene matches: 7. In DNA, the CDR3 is TGTGCCAGCAGCAAGACTAGCCGCTTCTACAATGAGCAGTTCTTC. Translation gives CASSKTSRFYNEQFF.

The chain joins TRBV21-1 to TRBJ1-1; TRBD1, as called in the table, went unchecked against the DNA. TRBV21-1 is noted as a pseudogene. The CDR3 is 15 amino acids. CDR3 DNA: TGTGCCAGCAGTCCAAAGGGGGATACAGGGTCTGAAGCTTTCTTT. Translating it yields CASSPKGDTGSEAFF.

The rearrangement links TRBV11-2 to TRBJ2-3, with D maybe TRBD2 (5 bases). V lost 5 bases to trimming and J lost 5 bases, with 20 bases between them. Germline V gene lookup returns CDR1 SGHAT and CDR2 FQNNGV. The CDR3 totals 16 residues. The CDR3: CASSPEMRARRDTQYF. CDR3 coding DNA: TGTGCCAGCAGCCCAGAGATGCGGGCCAGGAGAGATACGCAGTATTTT.

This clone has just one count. CDR3 region: CASSFGTGGELAKNIQYF. CDR3 in DNA: TGTGCCAGCAGTTTCGGAACAGGGGGGGAGTTAGCCAAAAACATTCAGTACTTC. This chain links TRBV28 with TRBJ2-4, with D possibly TRBD1 on 8 matching bases. The ends were cut back, 3 bases at V and 0 bases at J, with 18 bases in the middle. The CDR3 has 18 residues. CDR1 and CDR2 (germline): MDHEN, SYDVKM.

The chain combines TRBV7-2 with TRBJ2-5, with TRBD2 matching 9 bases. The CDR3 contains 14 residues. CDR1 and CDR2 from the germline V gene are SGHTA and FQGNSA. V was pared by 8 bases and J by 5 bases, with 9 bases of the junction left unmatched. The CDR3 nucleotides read TGTGCCAGCGTAGTAGGACTAGCGAAGGAGACCCAGTACTTC. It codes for CASVVGLAKETQYF.

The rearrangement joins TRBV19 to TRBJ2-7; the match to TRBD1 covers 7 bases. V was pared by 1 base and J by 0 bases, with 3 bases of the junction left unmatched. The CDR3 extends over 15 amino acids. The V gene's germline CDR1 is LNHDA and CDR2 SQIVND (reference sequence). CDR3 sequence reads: CASSIGGTASYEQYF. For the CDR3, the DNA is TGTGCCAGTAGTATAGGGGGGACAGCCTCCTACGAGCAGTACTTC. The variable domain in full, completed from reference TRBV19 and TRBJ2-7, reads DGGITQSPKYLFRKEGQNVTLSCEQNLNHDAMYWYRQDPGQGLRLIYYSQIVNDFQKGDIAEGYSVSREKKESFPLTVTSAQKNPTAFYLCASSIGGTASYEQYFGPGTRLTVT.

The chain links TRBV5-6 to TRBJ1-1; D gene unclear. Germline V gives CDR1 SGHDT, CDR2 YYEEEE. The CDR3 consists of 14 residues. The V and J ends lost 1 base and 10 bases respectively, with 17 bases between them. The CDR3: CASSLPTVGSGAFF. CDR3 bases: TGTGCCAGCAGCTTGCCCACCGTGGGGTCGGGAGCTTTCTTT.

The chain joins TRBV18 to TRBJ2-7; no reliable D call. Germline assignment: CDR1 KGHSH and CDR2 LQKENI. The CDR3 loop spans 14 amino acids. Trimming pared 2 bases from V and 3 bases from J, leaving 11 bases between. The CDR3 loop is CASSPRNGHYEQYF. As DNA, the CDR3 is TGTGCCAGCTCACCAAGAAATGGTCACTACGAGCAGTACTTC.

As DNA, the CDR3 is TGTGCCAGCGGCAGACAGGGGGATGAAAAACTGTTTTTT. Amino acids: CASGRQGDEKLFF. V gene TRBV2 combines with J gene TRBJ1-4; 9 nucleotides match TRBD1. From germline, CDR1 is SNHLY and CDR2 FYNNEI. The CDR3 is 13 amino acids. Trimming took 8 bases from V and 6 from J; bases not matched to a gene: 4.

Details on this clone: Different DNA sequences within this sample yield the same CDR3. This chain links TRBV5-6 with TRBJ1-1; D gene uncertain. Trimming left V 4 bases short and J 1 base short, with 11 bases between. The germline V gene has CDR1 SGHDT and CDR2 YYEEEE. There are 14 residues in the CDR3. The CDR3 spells CASSLGRRNTEAFF. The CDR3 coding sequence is TGTGCCAGCAGCCTTGGGCGGAGGAACACTGAAGCTTTCTTT.

The CDR3 region has the DNA TGTGCCAGCTCACCAGGTGGCGCCGGGGAGCTGTTTTTT. It encodes CASSPGGAGELFF. The rearrangement joins TRBV18 to TRBJ2-2; D gene ambiguous. The V end lost 2 bases, the J end lost 6 bases, and 7 bases lay between the germline ends. Germline CDR1 KGHSH, CDR2 LQKENI. This CDR3 spans 13 amino acids. Complete variable domain (other parts from reference TRBV18 and TRBJ2-2): NAGVMQNPRHLVRRRGQEARLRCSPMKGHSHVYWYRQLPEEGLKFMVYLQKENIIDESGMPKERFSAEFPKEGPSILRIQQVVRGDSAAYFCASSPGGAGELFFGEGSRLTVL.